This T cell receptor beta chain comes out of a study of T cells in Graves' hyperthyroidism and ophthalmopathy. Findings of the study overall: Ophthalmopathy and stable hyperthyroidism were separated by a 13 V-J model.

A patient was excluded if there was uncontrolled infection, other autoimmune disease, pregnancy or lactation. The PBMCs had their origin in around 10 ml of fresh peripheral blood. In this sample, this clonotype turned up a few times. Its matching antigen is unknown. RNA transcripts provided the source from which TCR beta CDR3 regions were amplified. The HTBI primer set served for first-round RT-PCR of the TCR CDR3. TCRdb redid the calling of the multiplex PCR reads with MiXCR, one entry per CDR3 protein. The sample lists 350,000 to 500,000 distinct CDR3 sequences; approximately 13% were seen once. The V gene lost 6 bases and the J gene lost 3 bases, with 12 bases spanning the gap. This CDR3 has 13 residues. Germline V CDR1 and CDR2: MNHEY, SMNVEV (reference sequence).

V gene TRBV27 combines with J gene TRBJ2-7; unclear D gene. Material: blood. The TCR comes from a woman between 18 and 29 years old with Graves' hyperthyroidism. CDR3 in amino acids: CASSPPPYYEQYF. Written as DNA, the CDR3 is TGTGCCAGCAGCCCCCCCCCCTACTACGAGCAGTACTTC.